The T cell receptor beta chain under discussion was sequenced for a study of T cells after yellow fever vaccination (dated by TCRdb to between 2018 and 2021). About the study as a whole: Libraries from fractions with low cell numbers were prepared with the SMART-Seq v4 Ultra Low Input RNA kit. Blood was collected at multiple timepoints before and after primary and secondary immunization, and bulk PBMC replicates and cell subsets were isolated. To follow T-cell clones before and after both primary and booster YFV17D yellow fever vaccination, bulk TCR alpha and beta repertoires underwent longitudinal sequencing. Two healthy male donors, one aged 18 to 30 and one aged 30 to 40 years, made up the cohort.

Explained via the paper, the treatment or condition label denotes: live attenuated yellow fever vaccine strain. A standard Ficoll-Paque protocol was used to isolate PBMCs from peripheral blood. CD4 and CD8 T-cell fractions were isolated with Dynabeads CD4 and CD8 positive selection kits. TriZol was used to extract RNA from bulk PBMCs, CD4 and CD8 fractions, and dextramer-positive and dextramer-negative fractions. TCR cDNA was synthesized by 5'RACE template switching, which introduced a universal primer site and unique molecular identifiers. cDNA synthesis was primed from both the TCR alpha and TCR beta constant segments. Two PCR steps were used to amplify libraries, with sample barcodes and sequencing adapters being added in the second step. Sequencing of the libraries was done on either Illumina HiSeq 2500 (2x100 bp) or NovaSeq (2x150 bp). The authors processed their data as follows. Demultiplexing of reads and collapsing into UMI consensus sequences were performed with MIGEC, and V(D)J alignment was carried out with MiXCR. Using edgeR on replicate PBMC samples, clonotypes were called vaccine-responding if FDR was below 0.01 and the log2 fold change was above 5 up to day 15. Bulk clonotypes were assigned CD4 or CD8 identity according to which sequenced CD4 or CD8 repertoire held them at higher abundance. Using fastp trimming at Q25 and MiXCR clonotype assembly, TCRdb reanalyzed the public sequencing data and kept in-frame beta chains. Identical CDR3 protein sequences are pooled into one entry, listed with their most common genes and DNA. The V and J calls come from TCRdb's annotation, not from the publication. Present in this sample are about 74,000 distinct CDR3 sequences, more than 5.5% of which were seen just once. The top ten clonotypes cover roughly a third of the sample.

Points the paper makes about the study in general: Most clones expanded after primary vaccination (about 96% of CD4 and 88% of CD8) were re-detected after the booster, suggesting that broad memory maintenance occurred. FACS-sorted repertoires could contain abundant contaminating clonotypes from the bulk population, so computational filtering was required. A small share of clonotypes occurred in both CD4 and CD8 compartments, likely arising from convergent recombination. Because only a couple of donors were included in the study, the extent to which the findings can be generalized is limited. Compared with the primary T-cell response, the secondary T-cell response was weaker but faster, peaking on day 5 rather than day 15.

The junction carries 15 bases between V and J, which are trimmed by 5 bases and 6 bases respectively. According to the germline V gene (reference sequence), CDR1 reads MNHEY and CDR2 reads SMNVEV. From the cysteine through the phenylalanine, the CDR3 covers 14 amino acids. Only the CDR3 region is kept as DNA, spanning 42 bases read in frame from base 1. This clonotype occurred a few times. The specificity of this receptor is unknown. No quality values exist for individual bases; no much larger clone is one base distant. The TCR was taken from a young man who received the YFV17D yellow fever vaccine. The chain couples TRBV27 to TRBJ2-3; TRBD1 is a possible D gene, resting on 6 matching bases. Source: CD8+ T cells sorted from PBMCs, taken 4 to 5 days after the first yellow fever vaccination. CDR3 region: CASSGHRVGDTQYF. The DNA is as follows: TGTGCCAGCAGTGGCCACAGGGTCGGGGATACGCAGTATTTT.